These 14 T cell receptor beta chains came from one sample sequenced in a study of tissue T cells after allogeneic stem cell transplantation. Profiled with immunoSEQ multiplex PCR; TCRdb holds only in-frame clones, not every one. The top ten hold approximately 0.55% of the sample, which has some 48,000 clones, about 73% seen once. The sample comprised sorted cells pooled from one or two spleens. These TCRs come from a pool of C57BL/6 mice in good health.

This clone showed up just a few times. Genes and germline come from the mouse. The CDR3 extends 1 residue past the end of the read, so its final part is completed from the germline J gene. The J gene is TRBJ2-4, the V gene TRBV4; D not certain. The CDR3 is made up of 12 amino acids. Germline CDR1 and CDR2: LGHDT and YNNKQL (reference sequence). The germline V and J ends were trimmed by 3 bases and 0 bases, with 1 base remaining between them. CDR3 in amino acids: CASSYSQNTLYF. The covered CDR3 bases are TGTGCCAGCAGCTATAGTCAAAACACCTTGTAC.

Comment on this clone: Gene names refer to mouse genes. The read falls 1 residue short of the CDR3 end, and the missing part is taken from the germline J gene. The V gene is TRBV29, the J gene TRBJ1-6, with a possible D match to TRBD1 (5 bases). TRBJ1-6 qualifies as an ORF whose function is uncertain. Trimming left V 4 bases short and J 2 bases short, with 6 bases between. This CDR3 has 14 amino acids. CDR1 MSHET and CDR2 SYDVDS come from the germline V gene. CDR3 region: CASSSTAYNSPLYF. The CDR3 bases that were read are TGTGCTAGCAGTTCGACAGCCTATAATTCGCCCCTCTAC.

This clone showed up just a few times. Gene names are mouse gene names. Read data end 1 residue before the CDR3 end; the end is taken from the germline J gene. The chain recombines TRBV16 with TRBJ2-7; 7 bases line up with TRBD1. The CDR3 loop spans 12 amino acids. CDR1 SGHSA and CDR2 FRNQAP come from the germline V gene. Trimming took 6 bases from V and 3 from J; bases not matched to a gene: 2. The CDR3 here is CASRGTDYEQYF. Partial CDR3 DNA: TGTGCAAGCAGGGGGACAGACTATGAACAGTAC.

A few counts support this clone. Genes and germline are mouse. The read comes to an end 1 residue before the CDR3 does, leaving the germline J gene to fill in the end. This chain connects TRBV2 to TRBJ2-7, with D possibly matching TRBD1 (6 bases). Trimming removed 0 bases from V and 7 bases from J, with 16 bases in between. Germline V gene data show CDR1 as LGHNA and CDR2 as YSYQKL. CDR3 length: 15 amino acids. The chain's CDR3 is CASSQDVQGRREQYF. CDR3 DNA, as far as it was read: TGTGCCAGCAGCCAAGATGTGCAGGGGAGACGGGAACAGTAC.

Turning to this clone: Gene labels here are mouse ones. The CDR3 end falls 1 residue outside the read, so it is completed with the germline J gene. Different DNA sequences within this sample yield the same CDR3. V gene TRBV13-1 combines with J gene TRBJ2-7, with TRBD2 as a possible D gene (6 bases). Trimming removed 1 base from V and 3 bases from J, with 8 bases in between. Per the germline V gene, CDR1 is NSHNY and CDR2 is SYGAGN. The CDR3 totals 13 residues. The covered CDR3 bases are TGTGCCAGCAGTGATTCGACTGGCTATGAACAGTAC. This encodes CASSDSTGYEQY. Given in full, the CDR3 is CASSDSTGYEQYF.

Concerning this clone itself: Genes and germline come from the mouse. Read sequence stops 1 residue before the CDR3 end, and the germline J gene provides the missing end. The chain uses TRBV31 and TRBJ2-7; D possibly corresponds to TRBD1 (6 bases). The germline gives CDR1 GKSSPN, CDR2 SITVG. The CDR3 consists of 14 residues. V gave up 0 bases and J gave up 4 bases, with 13 bases separating them. Incomplete CDR3 DNA: TGTGCCTGGAGTCTAGCCAGGGGCCCTTATGAACAGTAC. It codes for CAWSLARGPYEQY. The full CDR3 protein is CAWSLARGPYEQYF.

Of note for this clone: Mouse names are used for the genes. The read halts 1 residue ahead of the CDR3 end, with the missing end drawn from the germline J gene. V gene TRBV13-2 combines with J gene TRBJ2-5; the match to TRBD2 covers 8 bases. CDR1 NNHNN and CDR2 SYGAGS come from the germline V gene (reference sequence). Losses at the gene ends were 0 bases for V and 5 bases for J; bases not matched to a gene: 2. CDR3 size: 14 residues. The chain's CDR3 is CASGDATGGDTQYF. The sequenced part of the CDR3 DNA is TGTGCCAGCGGTGATGCAACTGGGGGAGACACCCAGTAC.

With respect to this clone: Any gene name here is a mouse gene name. The CDR3 end falls 1 residue outside the read, so it is completed with the germline J gene. The rearrangement uses TRBV31 and TRBJ2-7; TRBD1 or TRBD2 may be the D gene (5 bases each). Trimming removed 0 bases from V and 6 bases from J, with 9 bases in between. Germline V lookup: CDR1 GKSSPN, CDR2 SITVG. This CDR3 region has 12 residues. CDR3 sequence: CAWSLEGLEQYF. The CDR3 bases that were read are TGTGCCTGGAGTCTAGAGGGGCTTGAACAGTAC.

About this clone itself: The listed genes are named as in mouse. Read sequence stops 1 residue before the CDR3 end, and the germline J gene provides the missing end. This sequence joins TRBV31 and TRBJ2-1; TRBD2 agrees at 7 bases. With 0 bases clipped from V and 6 bases from J, the junction kept 2 bases outside the gene matches. The V gene's germline CDR1 is GKSSPN and CDR2 SITVG. This CDR3 comprises 13 residues. The DNA read from the CDR3 is TGTGCCTGGAGTCTCCGGACTGGTGCTGAGCAGTTC. Its protein product is CAWSLRTGAEQF. The complete CDR3 sequence is CAWSLRTGAEQFF.

With respect to this clone: Germline and genes here are mouse. The sequence runs out 1 residue before the end of the CDR3; the remainder is reconstructed from the germline J gene. The gene calls are TRBV3 and TRBJ2-4; 11 positions match TRBD2. J gave up 4 bases and V 3 bases, and 0 bases lay outside the gene matches. In germline, CDR1 is SNHLY, CDR2 FYNGKV (reference sequence). This CDR3 is built from 14 residues. The sequenced CDR3 bases are TGTGCCAGCAGCTTGACTGGGGGGGAAAACACCTTGTAC. Protein: CASSLTGGENTLY. The full CDR3 reads CASSLTGGENTLYF.

In regard to this clone: Mouse germline and gene names are used. Sequencing ends 1 residue short of the CDR3 end; the germline J gene provides the rest. The V and J genes are TRBV20 and TRBJ2-4; 10 bases map to TRBD2. The junction had 3 bases not matched to a gene; V was cut back by 0 bases and J by 0 bases. Per the germline V gene, CDR1 is GFQATS and CDR2 is STVNSAI. The CDR3 is 16 amino acids. The CDR3 bases that were read are TGTGGTGCTAGGGAGGGACTGGGGTTTAGTCAAAACACCTTGTAC. Protein sequence: CGAREGLGFSQNTLY. The complete CDR3 protein is CGAREGLGFSQNTLYF.

Note on this clone: Each gene name is a mouse one. Sequencing ends 1 residue short of the CDR3 end; the germline J gene provides the rest. The chain combines TRBV13-3 with TRBJ2-3, with D hard to call. Germline V gives CDR1 NNHDY, CDR2 SYVADS. This CDR3 comprises 13 residues. V was shortened by 4 bases and J by 0 bases, with 6 bases between the two germline ends. The part of the CDR3 DNA that was read is TGTGCCAGCAGTAGATCTAGTGCAGAAACGCTGTAT. Translation: CASSRSSAETLY. The full-length CDR3 reads as CASSRSSAETLYF.

Notes on this clone: A read error may account for a junction end that differs from germline. Gene names are the mouse ones. From the germline J gene comes the end of the CDR3, since the read stops 1 residue before it. This same CDR3 is encoded by further DNA sequences in the sample. The chain employs TRBV13-3 and TRBJ2-7; possibly TRBD2 for D (5 bases). CDR3 length equals 11 residues. Germline CDR1 is NNHDY and CDR2 is SYVADS. The sequenced CDR3 bases are TGCGCCAGCAGTGGACTAGGGGAACAGTAC. Its translation: CASSGLGEQY. In full, the CDR3 reads CASSGLGEQYF.

As regards this clone: Gene names are the mouse ones. The observed sequence ends 1 residue before the CDR3 terminus, with the missing tail filled in from the germline J gene. The chain joins TRBV31 to TRBJ2-5; D unclear. This CDR3 has 14 amino acids. V was shortened by 0 bases and J by 0 bases, with 7 bases between the two germline ends. Germline lookup yields CDR1 GKSSPN and CDR2 SITVG. Partial CDR3 DNA: TGTGCCTGGAGTCTTTCCAGTAACCAAGACACCCAGTAC. This encodes CAWSLSSNQDTQY. The entire CDR3 protein reads CAWSLSSNQDTQYF.